The 18 T cell receptor beta chains presented below share a single source sample, sequenced in a study of human T cells and chemical hapten exposure. TCRdb passed the RACE reads through MiXCR, listing each CDR3 protein once. Among 380,000 or so distinct CDR3 sequences listed, 4% to 5.5% were seen once. Described time point: patch test 1, 2 weeks after DPC sensitization. Described treatment: therapeutic diphenylcyclopropenone sensitization with weekly scalp DPC. The sample was whole blood, taken in connection with sensitization to the hapten diphenylcyclopropenone (DPC). The receptors here all came from a woman aged 45-60 years with alopecia areata. Some clones in this sample may be carry-over from other donors' samples.

This clonotype was recorded many times. The J gene is TRBJ2-3, the V gene TRBV28; 10 bases match TRBD2. The CDR3 has 15 residues. Germline V CDR1 and CDR2: MDHEN, SYDVKM. Trimming took 4 bases from V and 2 from J; bases not matched to a gene: 3. CDR3 nucleotides: TGTGCCAGCAGTTGGACTAGCGGTCTCACAGATACGCAGTATTTT. This translates into CASSWTSGLTDTQYF.

In this sample, this clonotype turned up many times. This chain connects TRBV29-1 to TRBJ2-1; 10 nucleotides line up with TRBD2. The germline V gene has CDR1 SQVTM and CDR2 ANQGSEA. The CDR3 totals 13 residues. J gave up 2 bases and V 6 bases, and 1 base lay outside the gene matches. The chain's CDR3 is CSVAGGAYNEQFF. CDR3 sequence (DNA): TGCAGCGTAGCGGGAGGGGCCTACAATGAGCAGTTCTTC.

There are many counts of this clonotype. The V call is TRBV5-1, the J call TRBJ2-7, with D unresolved. Germline V gene lookup returns CDR1 SGHRS and CDR2 YFSETQ. The CDR3 extends over 14 amino acids. Trimming removed 3 bases from V and 2 bases from J, with 12 bases in between. The CDR3 nucleotides read TGCGCCAGCAGCTCAGGATCATTAGCCTACGAGCAGTACTTC. As protein: CASSSGSLAYEQYF.

There are a few counts of this clonotype. This chain links TRBV5-1 with TRBJ2-7; 8 nucleotides line up with TRBD1. Trimming took 7 bases from V and 5 from J; bases not matched to a gene: 11. Germline values: CDR1 SGHRS, CDR2 YFSETQ. The CDR3 totals 14 residues. CDR3: CASQGAKNSDEQYF. Written as DNA, the CDR3 is TGCGCCAGCCAGGGGGCGAAAAATTCGGACGAGCAGTACTTC.

The rearrangement joins TRBV2 to TRBJ1-4; D unclear. V gave up 1 base and J gave up 8 bases, with 5 bases separating them. The CDR3 runs to 12 residues. From germline, CDR1 is SNHLY and CDR2 FYNNEI. In DNA, the CDR3 is TGTGCCAGCAGTGAAGTTGAGGAAAAACTGTTTTTT. Translation gives CASSEVEEKLFF.

In this sample, this clonotype turned up many times. V gene TRBV7-2 combines with J gene TRBJ2-1; maybe TRBD2 (6 bases). The CDR3 spans 12 residues. Germline loops: CDR1 SGHTA, CDR2 FQGNSA. Trimming removed 8 bases at V and 8 bases at J, with 13 bases between. The CDR3 bases are TGTGCCAGCCGCTCGACTAGTTATGAGCAGTTCTTC. This encodes CASRSTSYEQFF.

This clonotype was found a few times. The genes are TRBV4-1 and TRBJ1-2; tentatively, D is TRBD1 (6 bases). Germline CDR1 reads MGHRA; CDR2 reads YSYEKL. This CDR3 is 15 amino acids long. V was shortened by 0 bases and J by 3 bases, with 11 bases between the two germline ends. The CDR3 nucleotides are TGCGCCAGCAGCCAAGATCCACAGGGAGACTATGGCTACACCTTC. It is translated as CASSQDPQGDYGYTF.

This clonotype was counted only a few times. This chain joins TRBV6-5 and TRBJ2-3; a possible D gene is TRBD2 (7 bases). Trimming cost V 6 bases and J 6 bases, with 19 bases left between them. The CDR3 spans 15 residues. The germline V gene has CDR1 MNHEY and CDR2 SVGAGI. CDR3 sequence reads: CASRLWRGPLDTQYF. CDR3 nucleotide sequence: TGTGCCAGCAGACTGTGGCGGGGGCCCCTGGATACGCAGTATTTT.

The chain couples TRBV3-1 to TRBJ1-6, with a weak D call TRBD1 (5 bases). Germline V gives CDR1 LGHDT, CDR2 YNNKEL (reference sequence). The CDR3 has 13 residues. The V gene lost 4 bases and the J gene lost 9 bases, with 10 bases spanning the gap. CDR3 nucleotides: TGTGCCAGCAGCCGCAGGGAAGCTTCACCCCTCCACTTT. Its translation: CASSRREASPLHF.

This clonotype occurred many times. This chain connects TRBV6-6 to TRBJ2-1; TRBD1 aligns across 7 bases. Germline CDR1 reads MNHNY; CDR2 reads SVGAGI (reference sequence). J gave up 8 bases and V 6 bases, and 7 bases lay outside the gene matches. The CDR3 loop spans 13 amino acids. The CDR3 DNA follows: TGTGCCAGCAGACCCACTAGGGGGCATGAGCAGTTCTTC. Protein: CASRPTRGHEQFF.

This clonotype has ten or more counts. The chain has TRBV6-4 and TRBJ1-5, with D perhaps matching TRBD1 (6 bases). Trimming cost V 11 bases and J 7 bases, with 21 bases left between them. Per the germline V gene, CDR1 is MRHNA and CDR2 is SNTAGT. This CDR3 is built from 14 residues. CDR3 in DNA: TGTGCCTGCGAGGGGGACCGCTCCCAACAGCCCCAGCATTTT. It codes for CACEGDRSQQPQHF.

In its sample, this clonotype was seen many times. CDR3 region: CASSYMAGVNQPQHF. For the CDR3, the DNA is TGTGCCAGCAGTTACATGGCAGGGGTCAATCAGCCCCAGCATTTT. The genes are TRBV6-6 and TRBJ1-5, with D maybe TRBD1 (6 bases). V shed 2 bases and J shed 3 bases, with 11 bases lying between them. Germline-derived CDR1 and CDR2 are MNHNY and SVGAGI (reference sequence). This CDR3 has 15 amino acids.

This clonotype was picked up many times. The chain uses TRBV2 and TRBJ1-2, with D perhaps matching TRBD1 (5 bases). The V and J ends lost 6 bases and 2 bases respectively, with 7 bases between them. This CDR3 is 12 amino acids long. In germline, CDR1 is SNHLY, CDR2 FYNNEI. The CDR3 nucleotides read TGTGCCAGCAGCAACAGGAACTATGGCTACACCTTC. Translated, it gives CASSNRNYGYTF. The variable domain in full, completed from reference TRBV2 and TRBJ1-2, reads EPEVTQTPSHQVTQMGQEVILRCVPISNHLYFYWYRQILGQKVEFLVSFYNNEISEKSEIFDDQFSVERPDGSNFTLKIRSTKLEDSAMYFCASSNRNYGYTFGSGTRLTVV.

This clonotype has a count of ten or more. The chain joins TRBV7-9 to TRBJ1-1; D unclear. The germline gives CDR1 SEHNR, CDR2 FQNEAQ (reference sequence). Trimming cost V 4 bases and J 7 bases, with 16 bases left between them. The length of the CDR3 is 14 residues. CDR3 sequence reads: CASSSVVAVIEAFF. For the CDR3, the DNA is TGTGCCAGCAGCTCGGTGGTAGCGGTAATTGAAGCTTTCTTT. Combining the CDR3 with reference TRBV7-9 and TRBJ1-1 gives the whole variable domain DTGVSQNPRHKITKRGQNVTFRCDPISEHNRLYWYRQTLGQGPEFLTYFQNEAQLEKSRLLSDRFSAERPKGSFSTLEIQRTEQGDSAMYLCASSSVVAVIEAFFGQGTRLTVV.

Remarks on this clonotype: An end of the junction does not agree with germline; a read error may underlie this. The chain recombines TRBV10-3 with TRBJ2-7, with D possibly TRBD1 on 6 matching bases. Looked up from germline, CDR1 is ENHRY and CDR2 is SYGVKD. The CDR3 extends over 14 amino acids. CDR3 loop: CTISETGSSYEQYF. The CDR3 DNA is TGTACCATCAGTGAGACAGGCAGCTCCTACGAGCAGTACTTC.

The rearrangement links TRBV20-1 to TRBJ2-3; D is undetermined. Germline loops: CDR1 DFQATT, CDR2 SNEGSKA (reference sequence). CDR3 length: 15 amino acids. Trimming removed 1 base from V and 3 bases from J, with 14 bases in between. This CDR3 is CSARVIAPVTDTQYF. As DNA, the CDR3 is TGCAGTGCTAGAGTCATCGCGCCGGTGACAGATACGCAGTATTTT.

The chain has TRBV29-1 and TRBJ2-1; 10 bases are a match to TRBD2. Germline V gene data show CDR1 as SQVTM and CDR2 as ANQGSEA. Losses at the gene ends were 6 bases for V and 8 bases for J; bases not matched to a gene: 13. The length of the CDR3 is 15 residues. The CDR3 loop reads CSVTGTAGGLDEQFF. The CDR3, as DNA: TGCAGCGTCACAGGAACAGCGGGGGGGCTTGATGAGCAGTTCTTC.

This sequence joins TRBV7-2 and TRBJ1-2; TRBD1 matches 9 bases. Per the germline V gene, CDR1 is SGHTA and CDR2 is FQGNSA. This CDR3 is 15 amino acids long. V lost 5 bases, J lost 4 bases, and 8 bases stayed unmatched. CDR3 region: CASSPRDRGVYGYTF. The CDR3 nucleotides are TGTGCCAGCAGCCCACGAGACAGGGGGGTCTATGGCTACACCTTC.